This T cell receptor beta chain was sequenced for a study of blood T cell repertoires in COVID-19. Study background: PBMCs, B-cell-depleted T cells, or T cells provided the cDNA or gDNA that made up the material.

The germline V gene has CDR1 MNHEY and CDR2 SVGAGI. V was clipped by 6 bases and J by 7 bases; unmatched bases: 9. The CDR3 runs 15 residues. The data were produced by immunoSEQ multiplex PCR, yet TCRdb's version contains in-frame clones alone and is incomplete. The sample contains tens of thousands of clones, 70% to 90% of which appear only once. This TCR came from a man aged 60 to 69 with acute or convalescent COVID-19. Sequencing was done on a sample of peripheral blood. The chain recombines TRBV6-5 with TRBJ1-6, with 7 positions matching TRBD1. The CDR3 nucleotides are TGTGCCAGCAGGTCGGGACAGAATCAAAATTCACCCCTCCACTTT. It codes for CASRSGQNQNSPLHF.